The source of this T cell receptor (beta chain) is a study of T cells after yellow fever vaccination. TCRdb passed the 5' RACE reads through MiXCR, listing each CDR3 protein once. The sample contains around 340,000 distinct CDR3 sequences, 8.5% to 9% of which appear only once. This clonotype occurred a few times. From germline, CDR1 is MNHEY and CDR2 SVGAGI. V trimming: 2 bases; J trimming: 7 bases; junction bases outside the gene matches: 6. The CDR3 has 15 amino acids. The source material was PBMCs, sampled on the day of the first yellow fever vaccination. The clonotype originates from a man aged 18 to 30 who received the YFV17D yellow fever vaccine. The chain has TRBV6-5 and TRBJ2-1, with 9 bases identical to TRBD1. The CDR3 spells CASSYRDRAYNEQFF. For the CDR3, the DNA is TGTGCCAGCAGTTACCGGGACAGGGCGTATAATGAGCAGTTCTTC.